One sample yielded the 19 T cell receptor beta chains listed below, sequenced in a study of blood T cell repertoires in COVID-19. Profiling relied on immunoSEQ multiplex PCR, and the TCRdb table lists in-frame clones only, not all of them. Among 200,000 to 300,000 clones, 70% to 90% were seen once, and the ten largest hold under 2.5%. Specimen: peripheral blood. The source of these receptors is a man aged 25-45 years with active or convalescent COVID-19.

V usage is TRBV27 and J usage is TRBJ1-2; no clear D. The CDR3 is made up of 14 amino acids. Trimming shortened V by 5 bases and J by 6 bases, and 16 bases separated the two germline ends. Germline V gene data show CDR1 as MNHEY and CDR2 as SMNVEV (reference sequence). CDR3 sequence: CASSPVSRRDGYTF. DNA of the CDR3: TGTGCCAGCAGTCCCGTTAGTAGGAGAGATGGCTACACCTTC.

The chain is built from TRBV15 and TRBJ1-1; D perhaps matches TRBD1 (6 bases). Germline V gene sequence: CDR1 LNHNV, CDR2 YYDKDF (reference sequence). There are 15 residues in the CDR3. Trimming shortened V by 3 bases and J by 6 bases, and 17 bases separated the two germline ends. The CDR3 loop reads CATSSGAGAFAEAFF. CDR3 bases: TGTGCCACCAGCAGCGGGGCAGGGGCGTTCGCTGAAGCTTTCTTT.

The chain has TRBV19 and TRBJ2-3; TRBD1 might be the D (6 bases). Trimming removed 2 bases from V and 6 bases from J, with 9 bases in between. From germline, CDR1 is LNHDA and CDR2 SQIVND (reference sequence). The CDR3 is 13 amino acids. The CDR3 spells CASSISGADTQYF. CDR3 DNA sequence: TGTGCCAGTAGTATATCAGGGGCCGATACGCAGTATTTT.

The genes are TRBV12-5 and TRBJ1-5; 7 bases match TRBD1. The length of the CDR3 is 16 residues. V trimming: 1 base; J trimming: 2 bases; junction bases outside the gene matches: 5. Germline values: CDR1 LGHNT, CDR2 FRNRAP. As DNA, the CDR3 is TGTGCTAGTGGTTTGGCCGGACAGGCAGGCAATCAGCCCCAGCATTTT. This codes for CASGLAGQAGNQPQHF.

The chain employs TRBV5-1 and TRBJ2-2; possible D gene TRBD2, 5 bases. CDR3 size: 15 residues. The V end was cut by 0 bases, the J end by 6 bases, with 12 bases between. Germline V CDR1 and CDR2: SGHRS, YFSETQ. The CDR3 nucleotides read TGCGCCAGCAGCTTGGCTCCAGGAGGTGCCGGGGAGCTGTTTTTT. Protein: CASSLAPGGAGELFF.

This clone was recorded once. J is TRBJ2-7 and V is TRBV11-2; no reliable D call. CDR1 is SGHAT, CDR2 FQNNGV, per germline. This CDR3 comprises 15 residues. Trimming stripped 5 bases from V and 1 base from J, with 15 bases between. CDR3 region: CASSPYRDTSYEQYF. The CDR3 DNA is TGTGCCAGCAGCCCCTATCGAGACACATCCTACGAGCAGTACTTC. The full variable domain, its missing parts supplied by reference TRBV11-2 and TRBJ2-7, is EAGVAQSPRYKIIEKRQSVAFWCNPISGHATLYWYQQILGQGPKLLIQFQNNGVVDDSQLPKDRFSAERLKGVDSTLKIQPAKLEDSAVYLCASSPYRDTSYEQYFGPGTRLTVT.

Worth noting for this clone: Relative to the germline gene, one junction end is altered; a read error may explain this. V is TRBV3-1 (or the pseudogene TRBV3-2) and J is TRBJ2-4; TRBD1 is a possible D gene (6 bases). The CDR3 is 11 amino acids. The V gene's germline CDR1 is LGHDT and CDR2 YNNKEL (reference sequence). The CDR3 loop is CASSQDRGIRF. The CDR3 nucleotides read TGTGCCAGCAGCCAAGACAGGGGCATTAGGTTC.

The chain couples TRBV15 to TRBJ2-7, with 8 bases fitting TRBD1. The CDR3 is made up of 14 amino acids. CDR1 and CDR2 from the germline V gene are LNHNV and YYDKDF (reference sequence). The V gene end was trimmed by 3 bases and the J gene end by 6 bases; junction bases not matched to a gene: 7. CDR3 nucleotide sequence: TGTGCCACCAGCAGCCGACAGGGGTTCGGCGAGCAGTACTTC. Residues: CATSSRQGFGEQYF.

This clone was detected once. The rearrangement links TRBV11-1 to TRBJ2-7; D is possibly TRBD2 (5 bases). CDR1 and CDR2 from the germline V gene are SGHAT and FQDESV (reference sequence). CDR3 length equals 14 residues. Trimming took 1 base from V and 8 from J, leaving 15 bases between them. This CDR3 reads CASSLGGLADQQYF. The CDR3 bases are TGTGCCAGCAGCTTAGGCGGGCTGGCTGACCAGCAGTACTTC. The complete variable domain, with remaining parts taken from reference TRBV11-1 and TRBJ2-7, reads EAEVAQSPRYKITEKSQAVAFWCDPISGHATLYWYRQILGQGPELLVQFQDESVVDDSQLPKDRFSAERLKGVDSTLKIQPAELGDSAMYLCASSLGGLADQQYFGPGTRLTVT.

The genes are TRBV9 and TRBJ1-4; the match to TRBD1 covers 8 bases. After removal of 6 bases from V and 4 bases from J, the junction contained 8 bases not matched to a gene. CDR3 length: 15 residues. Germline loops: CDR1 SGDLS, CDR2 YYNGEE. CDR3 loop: CASTRQGKVNEKLFF. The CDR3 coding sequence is TGTGCCAGCACGAGACAGGGGAAGGTTAATGAAAAACTGTTTTTT. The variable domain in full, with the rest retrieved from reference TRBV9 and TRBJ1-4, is DSGVTQTPKHLITATGQRVTLRCSPRSGDLSVYWYQQSLDQGLQFLIQYYNGEERAKGNILERFSAQQFPDLHSELNLSSLELGDSALYFCASTRQGKVNEKLFFGSGTQLSVL.

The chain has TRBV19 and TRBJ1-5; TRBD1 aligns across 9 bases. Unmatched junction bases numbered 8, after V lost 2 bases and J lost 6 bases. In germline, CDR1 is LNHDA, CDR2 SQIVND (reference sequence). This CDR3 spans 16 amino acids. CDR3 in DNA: TGTGCCAGTAGTATACTAACAGGGGGCGCGTCTCAGCCCCAGCATTTT. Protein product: CASSILTGGASQPQHF.

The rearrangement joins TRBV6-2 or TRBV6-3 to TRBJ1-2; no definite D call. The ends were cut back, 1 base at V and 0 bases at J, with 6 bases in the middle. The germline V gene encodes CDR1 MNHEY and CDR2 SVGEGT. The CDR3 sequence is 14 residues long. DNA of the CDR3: TGTGCCAGCAGTTACTTCCCTACTAACTATGGCTACACCTTC. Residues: CASSYFPTNYGYTF.

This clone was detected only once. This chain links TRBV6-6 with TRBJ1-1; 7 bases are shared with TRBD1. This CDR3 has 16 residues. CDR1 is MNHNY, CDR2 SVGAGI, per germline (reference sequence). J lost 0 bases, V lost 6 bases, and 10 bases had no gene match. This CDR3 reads CASRRKITGVNTEAFF. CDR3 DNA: TGTGCCAGCAGACGAAAAATCACAGGGGTGAACACTGAAGCTTTCTTT.

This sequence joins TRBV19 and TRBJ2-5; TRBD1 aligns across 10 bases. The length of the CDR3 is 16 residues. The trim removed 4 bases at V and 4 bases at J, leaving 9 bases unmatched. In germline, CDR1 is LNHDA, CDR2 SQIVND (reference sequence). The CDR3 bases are TGTGCCAGTAGTACCGTCGACAGGGGGCTTAGAGAGACCCAGTACTTC. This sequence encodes CASSTVDRGLRETQYF.

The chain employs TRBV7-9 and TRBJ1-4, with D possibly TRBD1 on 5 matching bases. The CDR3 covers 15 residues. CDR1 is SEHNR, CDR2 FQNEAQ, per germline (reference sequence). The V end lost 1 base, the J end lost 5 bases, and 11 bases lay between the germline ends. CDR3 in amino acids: CASSLDDSENEKLFF. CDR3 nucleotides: TGTGCCAGCAGCTTAGACGACAGTGAAAATGAAAAACTGTTTTTT. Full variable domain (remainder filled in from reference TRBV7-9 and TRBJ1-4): DTGVSQNPRHKITKRGQNVTFRCDPISEHNRLYWYRQTLGQGPEFLTYFQNEAQLEKSRLLSDRFSAERPKGSFSTLEIQRTEQGDSAMYLCASSLDDSENEKLFFGSGTQLSVL.

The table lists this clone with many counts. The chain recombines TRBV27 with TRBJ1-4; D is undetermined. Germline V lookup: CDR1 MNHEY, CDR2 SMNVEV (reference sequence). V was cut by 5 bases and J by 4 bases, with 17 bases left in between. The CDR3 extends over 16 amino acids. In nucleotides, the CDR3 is TGTGCCAGCAGTGTACGTCCGGGAAGTTATAATGAAAAACTGTTTTTT. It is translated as CASSVRPGSYNEKLFF. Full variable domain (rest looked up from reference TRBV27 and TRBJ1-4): EAQVTQNPRYLITVTGKKLTVTCSQNMNHEYMSWYRQDPGLGLRQIYYSMNVEVTDKGDVPEGYKVSRKEKRNFPLILESPSPNQTSLYFCASSVRPGSYNEKLFFGSGTQLSVL.

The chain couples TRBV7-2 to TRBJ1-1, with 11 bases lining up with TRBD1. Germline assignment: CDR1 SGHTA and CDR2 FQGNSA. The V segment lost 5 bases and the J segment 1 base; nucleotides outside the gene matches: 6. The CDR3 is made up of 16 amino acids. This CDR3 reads CASSPRTGGWNTEAFF. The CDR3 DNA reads TGTGCCAGCAGCCCAAGGACAGGGGGCTGGAACACTGAAGCTTTCTTT. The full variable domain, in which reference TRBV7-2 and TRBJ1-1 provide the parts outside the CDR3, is GAGVSQSPSNKVTEKGKDVELRCDPISGHTALYWYRQSLGQGLEFLIYFQGNSAPDKSGLPSDRFSAERTGGSVSTLTIQRTQQEDSAVYLCASSPRTGGWNTEAFFGQGTRLTVV.

CDR3 amino acids: CASSLADSPNSPLHF. CDR3 sequence (DNA): TGTGCCAGCAGCTTAGCCGACAGCCCCAATTCACCCCTCCACTTT. The chain couples TRBV7-2 to TRBJ1-6; a weak D match, TRBD1 (5 bases). The CDR3 covers 15 residues. The V gene lost 0 bases and the J gene lost 7 bases, with 10 bases spanning the gap. CDR1 is SGHTA and CDR2 is FQGNSA in the germline V gene.

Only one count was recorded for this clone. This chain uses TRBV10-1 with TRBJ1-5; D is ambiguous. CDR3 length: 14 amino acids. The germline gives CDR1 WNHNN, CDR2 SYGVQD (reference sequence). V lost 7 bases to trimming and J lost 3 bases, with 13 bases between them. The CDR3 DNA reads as TGCGCCAGCAAGGCCCTAGAAAACAATCAGCCCCAGCATTTT. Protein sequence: CASKALENNQPQHF.